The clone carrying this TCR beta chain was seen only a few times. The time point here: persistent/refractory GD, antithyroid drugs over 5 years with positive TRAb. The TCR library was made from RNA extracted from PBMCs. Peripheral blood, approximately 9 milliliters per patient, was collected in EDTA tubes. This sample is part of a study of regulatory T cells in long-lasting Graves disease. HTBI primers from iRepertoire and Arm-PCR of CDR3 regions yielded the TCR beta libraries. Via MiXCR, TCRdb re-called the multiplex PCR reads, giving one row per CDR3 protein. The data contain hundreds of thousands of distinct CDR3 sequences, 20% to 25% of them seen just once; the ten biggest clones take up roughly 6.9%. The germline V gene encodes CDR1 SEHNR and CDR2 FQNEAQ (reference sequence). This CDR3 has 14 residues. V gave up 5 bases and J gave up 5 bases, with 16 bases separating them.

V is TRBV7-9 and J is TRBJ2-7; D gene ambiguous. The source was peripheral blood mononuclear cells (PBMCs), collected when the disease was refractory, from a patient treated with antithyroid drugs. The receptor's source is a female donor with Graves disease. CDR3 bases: TGTGCCAGCAGCCCCCTCCTAAGACGGGACGAGCAGTACTTC. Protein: CASSPLLRRDEQYF.